These 8 T cell receptor beta chains share one sample of origin, sequenced in a study of technical replicates of blood from several donors (TCRdb year 2017). Library prep was done by the immunoSEQ multiplex PCR assay. Imported from immuneACCESS, the table was reduced by TCRdb to in-frame sequences with V and J called. These copies leave out some clones; in studies compared against another copy, an unresolved V gene accounts for under half, and the cause of the remainder is not known. This sample lists about 62,000 clones; about 98% were detected once. The ten biggest clones cover approximately 0.17% of the sample. Sequenced sample: T cells isolated from PBMCs. These receptors originate from a human donor in good health.

J is TRBJ2-7 and V is TRBV7-9, with 9 bases that match TRBD1. Looked up from germline, CDR1 is SEHNR and CDR2 is FQNEAQ (reference sequence). The J segment lost 7 bases and the V segment lost 6 bases, leaving 10 bases of the junction unmatched. The CDR3 length is 14 residues. The CDR3 protein is CASSTRDRVYEQYF. CDR3 coding DNA: TGTGCCAGCAGTACCCGGGACAGGGTGTATGAGCAGTACTTC.

V usage is TRBV28 and J usage is TRBJ2-1; TRBD1 agrees at 10 bases. The V segment lost 2 bases and the J segment 1 base; nucleotides outside the gene matches: 2. Germline CDR1 reads MDHEN; CDR2 reads SYDVKM. The CDR3 covers 16 residues. The CDR3, as DNA: TGTGCCAGCAGTTTAGGGGGACAGGGGTCCTACAATGAGCAGTTCTTC. Its protein product is CASSLGGQGSYNEQFF.

The V and J genes are TRBV2 and TRBJ1-1, with D perhaps matching TRBD1 (5 bases). The CDR3 loop spans 15 amino acids. V was cut by 6 bases and J by 5 bases, with 19 bases left in between. From germline, CDR1 is SNHLY and CDR2 FYNNEI. CDR3 bases: TGTGCCAGCAGCGCAGCACAGGTTGGTGAAACTGAAGCTTTCTTT. Its protein product is CASSAAQVGETEAFF. The complete variable domain, with remaining parts taken from reference TRBV2 and TRBJ1-1, reads EPEVTQTPSHQVTQMGQEVILRCVPISNHLYFYWYRQILGQKVEFLVSFYNNEISEKSEIFDDQFSVERPDGSNFTLKIRSTKLEDSAMYFCASSAAQVGETEAFFGQGTRLTVV.

The rearrangement uses TRBV5-1 and TRBJ2-7; D gene unclear. V gave up 0 bases and J gave up 0 bases, with 13 bases separating them. The CDR3 totals 16 residues. CDR1 and CDR2 from the germline V gene are SGHRS and YFSETQ. CDR3 region: CASSLAAPLSSYEQYF. The CDR3 coding sequence is TGCGCCAGCAGCTTGGCTGCGCCTTTGAGCTCCTACGAGCAGTACTTC.

The CDR3 here is CASSQNPSGGALGEQYF. The CDR3 nucleotides are TGCGCCAGCAGCCAAAATCCAAGCGGAGGGGCTTTGGGGGAGCAGTACTTC. This sequence joins TRBV4-1 and TRBJ2-7, with D possibly matching TRBD2 (6 bases). V was pared by 2 bases and J by 7 bases, with 24 bases between. Germline V lookup: CDR1 MGHRA, CDR2 YSYEKL. This CDR3 comprises 17 residues.

The chain has TRBV2 and TRBJ1-2, with D unresolved. Germline assignment: CDR1 SNHLY and CDR2 FYNNEI. The CDR3 covers 15 residues. V was shortened by 8 bases and J by 4 bases, with 20 bases between the two germline ends. The CDR3, as DNA: TGTGCCAGCGGACTAGAGGCAGCCGCCACCTATGGCTACACCTTC. Its translation: CASGLEAAATYGYTF.

This rearrangement joins TRBV6-5 to TRBJ1-1; D unclear. V was clipped by 0 bases and J by 2 bases, with 13 bases between them. CDR3 length: 16 amino acids. Germline assignment: CDR1 MNHEY and CDR2 SVGAGI. DNA of the CDR3: TGTGCCAGCAGTTACTCGCGGCGGTCAAGAAACACTGAAGCTTTCTTT. This sequence encodes CASSYSRRSRNTEAFF.

V usage is TRBV7-8 and J usage is TRBJ2-7; 9 nucleotides match TRBD2. Germline CDR1 reads SGHVS; CDR2 reads FQNEAQ. The V segment lost 3 bases and the J segment 4 bases; nucleotides outside the gene matches: 7. The CDR3 extends over 15 amino acids. The CDR3 sequence is CASSFSRLAVYEQYF. As DNA, the CDR3 is TGTGCCAGCAGCTTCTCCAGACTAGCGGTATACGAGCAGTACTTC.